This T cell receptor beta chain was captured by sequencing in a study of CD8+CD57+ T cells in acquired aplastic anemia. The CDR3 is made up of 14 amino acids. V dropped 1 base and J dropped 6 bases, with 12 bases sitting between them. Patients selected for sequencing had displayed CD8+CD57+ cell expansion by flow cytometry. Patients were treatment-naive when blood was sampled. Genomic DNA, the template, was used for profiling of the TCR beta VDJ and CDR3. One entry per CDR3 protein, called by TCRdb with MiXCR from the reads. The sample yields over 150,000 distinct CDR3 sequences, about 50% seen once. This clonotype occurred a few times.

The sequencing input was sorted CD4+, CD8+, or CD8+CD57+ T cells (not recorded which) from PBMCs. The gene calls are TRBV12-3 or TRBV12-4 and TRBJ1-2; D is possibly TRBD1 (6 bases). This TCR was sampled from a human donor with aplastic anemia. The CDR3 DNA is TGTGCCAGCAGTTTAGTCCTTAGGGGGGATGGCTACACCTTC. This encodes CASSLVLRGDGYTF.